Below are 7 T cell receptor beta chains sequenced from a single sample in a study of molecular identifiers for immune sequencing clone quantification. One entry per CDR3 protein results from TCRdb running MiXCR on the PCR reads. The sample carries 550,000 to 750,000 distinct CDR3 sequences, 15% to 20% recorded once. Input material: naive CD8+ T cells from blood, with Jurkat cell RNA spiked in. Sample subset: FACS-sorted CD8+CD4-CCR7+CD45RA+ naive T cells. These receptor sequences come from a human donor in good health. Some libraries in this study had Jurkat cell RNA spiked in.

This clonotype was seen at least ten times. The chain is built from TRBV7-2 and TRBJ1-4, with D maybe TRBD1 (5 bases). The germline V gene encodes CDR1 SGHTA and CDR2 FQGNSA. This CDR3 comprises 15 residues. Trimming pared 1 base from V and 8 bases from J, leaving 14 bases between. The CDR3 loop reads CASSLVLDTGEKLFF. For the CDR3, the DNA is TGTGCCAGCAGCTTAGTTCTGGACACGGGGGAAAAACTGTTTTTT.

Details on this clonotype: The junction departs from germline at one end; a sequencing error may be responsible. Here the CDR3 DNA reads TGTGCCAGCAGCCTCACCTCCTACAAGCAGTACTTC. Translating gives CASSLTSYKQYF. The gene calls are TRBV13 and TRBJ2-7, with D unresolved. Germline V CDR1 and CDR2: PRHDT, FYEKMQ (reference sequence). The CDR3 runs to 12 residues.

This clonotype appeared many times. The chain links TRBV7-9 to TRBJ1-1; a weak D match, TRBD1 (6 bases). V lost 2 bases and J lost 6, with 10 bases in between. This CDR3 region has 13 residues. Germline-derived CDR1 and CDR2 are SEHNR and FQNEAQ (reference sequence). For the CDR3, the DNA is TGTGCCAGCAGCTTACAGGGGTTGGCTGAAGCTTTCTTT. This codes for CASSLQGLAEAFF.

This clonotype occurred many times. The chain carries TRBV28 and TRBJ1-1, with 9 bases lining up with TRBD1. CDR1 and CDR2 (germline): MDHEN, SYDVKM. Trimming removed 3 bases from V and 1 base from J; junction bases left unmatched: 9. There are 17 residues in the CDR3. CDR3 in DNA: TGTGCCAGCAGTTTGCGTATGGGACAGGGACAGAACACTGAAGCTTTCTTT. Translated, it gives CASSLRMGQGQNTEAFF.

The chain is built from TRBV19 and TRBJ1-3; the D is unclear. V was shortened by 8 bases and J by 8 bases, with 22 bases between the two germline ends. The CDR3 is made up of 15 amino acids. Germline CDR1 is LNHDA and CDR2 is SQIVND (reference sequence). CDR3 in amino acids: CASRYGSQVKDTIYF. The CDR3 DNA follows: TGTGCCAGTCGGTACGGGTCCCAAGTTAAGGACACCATATATTTT.

The chain joins TRBV19 to TRBJ2-3, with D maybe TRBD2 (5 bases). Germline CDR1 and CDR2: LNHDA and SQIVND (reference sequence). V was clipped by 3 bases and J by 6 bases, with 13 bases between them. The CDR3 extends over 14 amino acids. CDR3 sequence (DNA): TGTGCCAGTAGTATCACTAGTTCATCGGATACGCAGTATTTT. Residues: CASSITSSSDTQYF.

V and J are TRBV5-6 and TRBJ2-7, with 8 nucleotides matching TRBD2. The germline CDR1 and CDR2 sequences are SGHDT and YYEEEE. V lost 3 bases to trimming and J lost 5 bases; unmatched junction nucleotides: 10. The CDR3 spans 15 residues. The CDR3: CASSYPLGRDHEQYF. CDR3 in DNA: TGTGCCAGCAGCTATCCCCTCGGGAGGGACCACGAGCAGTACTTC.